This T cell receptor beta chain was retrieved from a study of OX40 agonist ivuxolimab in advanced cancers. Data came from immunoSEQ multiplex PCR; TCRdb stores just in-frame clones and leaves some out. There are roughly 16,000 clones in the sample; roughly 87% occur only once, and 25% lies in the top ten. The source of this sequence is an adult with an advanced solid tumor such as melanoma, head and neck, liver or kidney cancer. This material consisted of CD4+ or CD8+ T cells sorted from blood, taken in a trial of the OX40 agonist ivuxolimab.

The CDR3 region has the DNA TGTGCCAGCAGCCCCTTGACTAGCGGGGATCAAGAGACCCAGTACTTC. This translates into CASSPLTSGDQETQYF. The chain uses TRBV14 and TRBJ2-5, with 11 positions matching TRBD2. Germline V lookup: CDR1 SGHDN, CDR2 FVKESK. This CDR3 comprises 16 residues. V lost 4 bases, J lost 2 bases, and 6 bases stayed unmatched.